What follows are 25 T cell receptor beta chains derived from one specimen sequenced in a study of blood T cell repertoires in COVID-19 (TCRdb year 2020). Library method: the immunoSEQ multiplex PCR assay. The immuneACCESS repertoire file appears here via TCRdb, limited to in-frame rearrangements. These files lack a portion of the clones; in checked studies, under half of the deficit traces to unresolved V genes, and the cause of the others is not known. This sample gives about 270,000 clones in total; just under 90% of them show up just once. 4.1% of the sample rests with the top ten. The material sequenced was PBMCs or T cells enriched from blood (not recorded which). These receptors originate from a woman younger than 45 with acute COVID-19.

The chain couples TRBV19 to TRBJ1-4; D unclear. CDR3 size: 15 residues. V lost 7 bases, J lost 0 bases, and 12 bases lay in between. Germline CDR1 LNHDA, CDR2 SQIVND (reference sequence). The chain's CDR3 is CASNLVGATNEKLFF. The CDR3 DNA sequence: TGTGCCAGTAACCTCGTTGGAGCAACTAATGAAAAACTGTTTTTT.

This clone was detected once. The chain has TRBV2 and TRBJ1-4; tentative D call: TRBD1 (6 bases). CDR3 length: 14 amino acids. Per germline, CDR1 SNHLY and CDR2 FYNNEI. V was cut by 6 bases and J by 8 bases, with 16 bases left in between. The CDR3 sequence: CASRRGQIEEKLFF. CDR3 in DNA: TGTGCCAGCAGAAGAGGACAGATTGAGGAAAAACTGTTTTTT.

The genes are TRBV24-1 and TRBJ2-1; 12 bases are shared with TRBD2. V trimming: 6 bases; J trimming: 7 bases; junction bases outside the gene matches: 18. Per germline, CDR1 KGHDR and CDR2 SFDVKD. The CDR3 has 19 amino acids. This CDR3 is CATSRRGLAGGKGWNEQFF. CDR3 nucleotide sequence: TGTGCCACCAGTCGGCGTGGGCTAGCGGGAGGGAAAGGTTGGAATGAGCAGTTCTTC.

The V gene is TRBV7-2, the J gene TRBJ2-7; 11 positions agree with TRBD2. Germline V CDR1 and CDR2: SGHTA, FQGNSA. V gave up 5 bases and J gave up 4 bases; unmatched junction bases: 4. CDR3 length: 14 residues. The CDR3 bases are TGTGCCAGCAGCCCATCTAGCGGGGGGTACGAGCAGTACTTC. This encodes CASSPSSGGYEQYF.

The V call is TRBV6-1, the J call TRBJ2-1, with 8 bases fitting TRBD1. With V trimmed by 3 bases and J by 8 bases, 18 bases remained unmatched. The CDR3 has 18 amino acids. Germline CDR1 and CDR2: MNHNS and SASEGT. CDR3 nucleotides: TGTGCCAGCAGTGACCCAGGGGGCCTAGCCTACACCTTCGATGAGCAGTTCTTC. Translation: CASSDPGGLAYTFDEQFF.

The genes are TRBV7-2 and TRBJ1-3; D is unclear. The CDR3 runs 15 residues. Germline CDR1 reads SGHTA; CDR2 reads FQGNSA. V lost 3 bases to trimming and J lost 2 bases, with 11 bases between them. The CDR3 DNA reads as TGTGCCAGCAGCTTGCTCGGAGCCCCTGGAAACACCATATATTTT. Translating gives CASSLLGAPGNTIYF.

The CDR3 DNA is TGTGCCAGCAGTCCTCTCCCGGGACAGGGGGCCCGGACTTCCCCAGATACGCAGTATTTT. Its protein product is CASSPLPGQGARTSPDTQYF. The J gene is TRBJ2-3, the V gene TRBV7-6; 12 nucleotides align to TRBD1. The germline V gene has CDR1 SGHVS and CDR2 FNYEAQ. V lost 6 bases to trimming and J lost 4 bases; unmatched junction nucleotides: 20. The CDR3 covers 20 residues.

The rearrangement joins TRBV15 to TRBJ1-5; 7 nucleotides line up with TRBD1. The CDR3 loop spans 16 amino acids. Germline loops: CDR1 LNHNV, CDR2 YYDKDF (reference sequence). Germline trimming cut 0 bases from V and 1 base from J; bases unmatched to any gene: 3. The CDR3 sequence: CATSRETGQSNQPQHF. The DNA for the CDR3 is TGTGCCACCAGCAGAGAGACAGGGCAGAGCAATCAGCCCCAGCATTTT.

The CDR3 DNA sequence: TGTGCCAGCAGCACTGACAGCCATAGCAATCAGCCCCAGCATTTT. Protein: CASSTDSHSNQPQHF. The chain couples TRBV6-5 to TRBJ1-5; D possibly corresponds to TRBD1 (5 bases). Germline loops: CDR1 MNHEY, CDR2 SVGAGI. Trimming left V 6 bases short and J 0 bases short, with 12 bases between. The CDR3 is 15 amino acids.

CDR3 loop: CASSPRTSGSDTGELFF. CDR3 bases: TGCGCCAGCAGCCCCCGGACTAGCGGGAGCGACACCGGGGAGCTGTTTTTT. The chain joins TRBV4-1 to TRBJ2-2; the match to TRBD2 covers 13 bases. The CDR3 runs to 17 residues. The V segment lost 4 bases and the J segment 3 bases; nucleotides outside the gene matches: 5. Germline V gives CDR1 MGHRA, CDR2 YSYEKL.

The CDR3 protein is CASRLVDTQYF. The CDR3 nucleotides read TGTGCCAGCAGACTCGTAGATACGCAGTATTTT. This chain uses TRBV27 with TRBJ2-3; D call uncertain. This CDR3 contains 11 residues. Germline V gives CDR1 MNHEY, CDR2 SMNVEV (reference sequence). Trimming removed 6 bases from V and 5 bases from J, with 6 bases in between.

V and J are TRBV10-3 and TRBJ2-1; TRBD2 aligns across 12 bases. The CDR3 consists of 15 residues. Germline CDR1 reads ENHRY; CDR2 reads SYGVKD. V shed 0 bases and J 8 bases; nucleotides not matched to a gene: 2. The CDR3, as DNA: TGTGCCATCAGTGAGTCGACTAGCGGGGGAGATGAGCAGTTCTTC. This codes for CAISESTSGGDEQFF.

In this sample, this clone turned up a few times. The CDR3 here is CASSSRDYEQYF. CDR3 bases: TGCGCCAGCAGCTCCAGGGACTACGAGCAGTACTTC. The gene calls are TRBV5-1 and TRBJ2-7; D perhaps matches TRBD1 (5 bases). Germline CDR1 SGHRS, CDR2 YFSETQ. V was clipped by 3 bases and J by 3 bases, with 7 bases between them. CDR3 length: 12 residues.

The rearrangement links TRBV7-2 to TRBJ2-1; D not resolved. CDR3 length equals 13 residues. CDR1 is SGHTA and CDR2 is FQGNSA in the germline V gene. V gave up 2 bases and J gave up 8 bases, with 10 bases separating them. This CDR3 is CASSLYTSYEQFF. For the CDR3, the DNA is TGTGCCAGCAGCTTATATACGAGCTATGAGCAGTTCTTC.

CDR3 region: CAISERGAETQYF. The DNA for the CDR3 is TGTGCCATCAGTGAGAGGGGCGCGGAGACCCAGTACTTC. The chain uses TRBV10-3 and TRBJ2-5; the D gene is possibly TRBD1 (5 bases). The V gene's germline CDR1 is ENHRY and CDR2 SYGVKD. The CDR3 runs 13 residues. V lost 2 bases and J lost 5, with 9 bases in between.

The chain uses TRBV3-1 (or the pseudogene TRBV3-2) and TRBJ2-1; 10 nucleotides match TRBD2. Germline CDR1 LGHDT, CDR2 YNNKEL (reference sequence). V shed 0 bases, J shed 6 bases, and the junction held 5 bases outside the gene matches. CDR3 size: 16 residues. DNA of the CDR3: TGTGCCAGCAGCCAAGAGGCCCTAGCGGGAGCCAATGAGCAGTTCTTC. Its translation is CASSQEALAGANEQFF.

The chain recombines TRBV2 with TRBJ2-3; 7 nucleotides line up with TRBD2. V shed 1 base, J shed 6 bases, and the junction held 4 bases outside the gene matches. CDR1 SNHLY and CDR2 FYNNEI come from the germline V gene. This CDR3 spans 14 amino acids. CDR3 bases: TGTGCCAGCAGTGAAGGCGGGAGCCGGGATACGCAGTATTTT. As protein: CASSEGGSRDTQYF.

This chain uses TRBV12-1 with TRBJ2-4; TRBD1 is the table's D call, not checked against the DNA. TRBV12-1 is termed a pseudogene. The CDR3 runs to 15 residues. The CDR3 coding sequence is TGTGCCAGCAGCCACCACACAAGGACAGGGAATCCCTGGAACTTC. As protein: CASSHHTRTGNPWNF.

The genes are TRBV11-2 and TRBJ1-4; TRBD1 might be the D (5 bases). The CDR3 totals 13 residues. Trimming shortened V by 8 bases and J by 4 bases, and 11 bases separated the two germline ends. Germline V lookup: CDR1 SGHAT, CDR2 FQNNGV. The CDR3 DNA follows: TGTGCCAGCCGGTGGCAGGGTAATGAAAAACTGTTTTTT. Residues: CASRWQGNEKLFF.

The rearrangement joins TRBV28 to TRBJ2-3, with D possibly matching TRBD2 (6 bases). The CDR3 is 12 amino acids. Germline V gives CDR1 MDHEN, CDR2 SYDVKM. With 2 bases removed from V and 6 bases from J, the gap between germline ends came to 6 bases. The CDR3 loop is CASSLLADTQYF. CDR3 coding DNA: TGTGCCAGCAGTTTACTAGCGGATACGCAGTATTTT.

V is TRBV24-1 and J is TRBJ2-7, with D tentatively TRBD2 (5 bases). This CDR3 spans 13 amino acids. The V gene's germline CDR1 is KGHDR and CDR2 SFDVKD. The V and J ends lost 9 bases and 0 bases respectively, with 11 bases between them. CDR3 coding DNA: TGTGCCACCGAGGGCGGTACCTCCTACGAGCAGTACTTC. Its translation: CATEGGTSYEQYF.

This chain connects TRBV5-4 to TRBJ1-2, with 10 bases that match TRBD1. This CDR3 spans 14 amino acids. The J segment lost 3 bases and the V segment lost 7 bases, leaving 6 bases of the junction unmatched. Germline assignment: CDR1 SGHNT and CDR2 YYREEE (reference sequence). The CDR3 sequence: CASVDRGRDYGYTF. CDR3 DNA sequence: TGTGCCAGCGTCGACAGGGGGCGTGACTATGGCTACACCTTC.

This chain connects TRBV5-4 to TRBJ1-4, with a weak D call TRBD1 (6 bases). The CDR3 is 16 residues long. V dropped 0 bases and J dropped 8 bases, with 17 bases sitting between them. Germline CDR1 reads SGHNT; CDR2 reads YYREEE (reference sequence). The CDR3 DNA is TGTGCCAGCAGCTTGGGGGCCCCGGGACACCAAGAAAAACTGTTTTTT. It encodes CASSLGAPGHQEKLFF.

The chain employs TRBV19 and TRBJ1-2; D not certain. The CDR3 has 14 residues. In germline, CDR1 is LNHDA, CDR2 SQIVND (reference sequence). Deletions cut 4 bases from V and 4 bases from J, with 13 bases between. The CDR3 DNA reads TGTGCCAGTAGTAGCGACCCCGGGAGCTATGGCTACACCTTC. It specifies CASSSDPGSYGYTF.

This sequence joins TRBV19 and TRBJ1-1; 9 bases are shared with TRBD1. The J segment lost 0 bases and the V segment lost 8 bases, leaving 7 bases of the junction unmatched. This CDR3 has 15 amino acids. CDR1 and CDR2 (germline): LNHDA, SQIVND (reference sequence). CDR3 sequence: CASDRGLGVNTEAFF. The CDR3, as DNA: TGTGCCAGTGACAGGGGGTTAGGGGTGAACACTGAAGCTTTCTTT.